Listed below are T cell receptor beta chains from one sample, sequenced in a study of regulatory T cells in long-lasting Graves disease. From the multiplex PCR reads, TCRdb called clonotypes with MiXCR, one entry per CDR3 protein. The data hold approximately 350,000 distinct CDR3 sequences, with 16% observed a single time. The same data also went into a second study, on T cells in Graves' hyperthyroidism and ophthalmopathy.

Sequenced material: peripheral blood mononuclear cells (PBMCs), taken at new diagnosis, from a patient treated with antithyroid drugs. The receptors come from a woman between 18 and 29 years old with Graves disease. Both conserved end residues are part of each CDR3. D genes are given only for firm matches. The size of a clone is reported for some rows only, either as once, few or many, or as a class for expanded clones.

D gene	clone size	V gene	J gene	CDR3 protein	CDR3 DNA
-	-	TRBV5-6	TRBJ2-1	CASSYLVETYNEQFF	TGTGCCAGCAGCTATCTAGTAGAAACCTACAATGAGCAGTTCTTC
-	-	TRBV29-1	TRBJ2-7	CSVGWGTGYEQYF	TGCAGCGTGGGGTGGGGGACGGGCTACGAGCAGTACTTC
TRBD2	-	TRBV6-2/TRBV6-3	TRBJ2-7	CASSPGTSAAYEQYF	TGTGCCAGCAGCCCCGGGACTAGCGCCGCCTACGAGCAGTACTTC
TRBD1	many	TRBV28	TRBJ1-4	CASRIPGQGTEKLFF	TGTGCCAGCAGGATACCGGGACAGGGGACTGAAAAACTGTTTTTT
-	many	TRBV3-1	TRBJ1-1	CASSRQGPGTEAFF	TGTGCCAGCAGCCGACAAGGGCCGGGCACTGAAGCTTTCTTT
TRBD1	-	TRBV20-1	TRBJ1-5	CSARDLRTGGDINQPQHF	TGCAGTGCTAGAGATTTAAGGACAGGGGGGGATATCAATCAGCCCCAGCATTTT
TRBD1	many	TRBV5-1	TRBJ1-2	CASSLLGGEDYGYTF	TGCGCCAGCAGCTTACTAGGGGGCGAGGACTATGGCTACACCTTC
-	few	TRBV11-2	TRBJ2-5	CASSLEVGQPQETQYF	TGTGCCAGCAGCTTAGAGGTGGGGCAGCCCCAAGAGACCCAGTACTTC
-	few	TRBV10-3	TRBJ2-6	CAISDSGDTASGANVLTF	TGTGCCATCAGTGACTCAGGGGACACCGCCTCTGGGGCCAACGTCCTGACTTTC
TRBD1	-	TRBV19	TRBJ1-5	CASSIWGTANSNQPQHF	TGTGCCAGTAGTATATGGGGGACAGCGAATAGCAATCAGCCCCAGCATTTT
-	many	TRBV7-9	TRBJ2-4	CASSAAGAGDFFF	TGTGCCAGCAGCGCCGCGGGGGCAGGGGATTTTTTCTTC
-	-	TRBV19	TRBJ1-1	CASSNTEALF	TGTGCCAGTAGTAACACTGAAGCTCTCTTT
TRBD1	many	TRBV5-1	TRBJ2-3	CASRAGTGGVLDTQYF	TGCGCCAGCAGGGCCGGGACAGGGGGCGTACTCGATACGCAGTATTTT
-	-	TRBV20-1	TRBJ1-3	CSATDNSSGNTIYF	TGCAGTGCTACGGACAACAGCTCTGGAAACACCATATATTTT
TRBD1	many	TRBV11-2	TRBJ1-1	CASSHRGRRTEAFF	TGTGCCAGCAGTCACAGGGGGCGGAGAACTGAAGCTTTCTTT
TRBD2	-	TRBV20-1	TRBJ2-1	CSASPNLAGDNEQFF	TGCAGTGCGTCCCCTAACCTAGCGGGGGATAATGAGCAGTTCTTC
-	-	TRBV5-1	TRBJ1-2	CASSFEGVNYGYTF	TGCGCCAGCAGCTTCGAGGGGGTTAACTATGGCTACACCTTC
-	many	TRBV5-1	TRBJ1-5	CASSPDWRYQPQHF	TGCGCCAGCAGTCCCGACTGGAGGTATCAGCCCCAGCATTTT
TRBD2	many	TRBV24-1	TRBJ2-1	CATSDPLAGGGNEQFF	TGTGCCACCAGTGATCCCCTAGCGGGAGGGGGAAATGAGCAGTTCTTC
TRBD2	many	TRBV3-1	TRBJ2-1	CASSFRTSGNNEQFF	TGTGCCAGCAGTTTTAGGACTAGCGGGAACAATGAGCAGTTCTTC
TRBD1	-	TRBV29-1	TRBJ1-2	CSVEETGGNYGYTF	TGCAGCGTTGAAGAAACAGGGGGCAACTATGGCTACACCTTC
-	few	TRBV4-1	TRBJ2-5	CASSQDPVKETQYF	TGCGCCAGCAGCCAAGATCCCGTAAAAGAGACCCAGTACTTC
TRBD1	few	TRBV19	TRBJ1-2	CASSIQRGTAYGYTF	TGTGCCAGTAGTATCCAACGGGGGACAGCCTATGGCTACACCTTC
-	few	TRBV24-1	TRBJ2-7	CATSDPAQGPYEQYF	TGTGCCACCAGTGATCCCGCTCAAGGACCCTACGAGCAGTACTTC
TRBD1	-	TRBV3-1	TRBJ2-5	CASSRIQGARETQYF	TGTGCCAGCAGCCGCATACAGGGGGCGAGGGAGACCCAGTACTTC
TRBD2	-	TRBV4-1	TRBJ2-2	CASSPAGGQKLFF	TGCGCCAGCAGCCCAGCGGGGGGGCAGAAGCTGTTTTTT
TRBD2	-	TRBV9	TRBJ2-5	CASSPHKTSPKETQYF	TGTGCCAGCAGCCCACACAAGACTAGCCCGAAAGAGACCCAGTACTTC
TRBD1	-	TRBV5-6	TRBJ1-5	CASSFRTGYRPQHF	TGTGCCAGCAGCTTCAGGACAGGGTACCGGCCCCAGCATTTT
TRBD2	many	TRBV4-1	TRBJ2-5	CASSQDSLAGSLGRETQYF	TGCGCCAGCAGCCAAGATAGCCTAGCGGGAAGTTTGGGTAGAGAGACCCAGTACTTC
TRBD1	-	TRBV6-1	TRBJ2-7	CASSLNRDRGHEQYF	TGTGCCAGCAGCCTAAACCGGGACAGGGGCCACGAGCAGTACTTC
-	many	TRBV27	TRBJ1-5	CANSDRNQPQHF	TGTGCCAACTCGGACAGAAATCAGCCCCAGCATTTT
-	many	TRBV30	TRBJ1-2	CAWSRQNYGYTF	TGTGCCTGGAGTCGACAGAACTATGGCTACACCTTC
-	few	TRBV6-1	TRBJ1-2	CASMGGAGGYTF	TGTGCCAGTATGGGGGGCGCGGGTGGCTACACCTTC
TRBD1	many	TRBV5-1	TRBJ1-2	CASSLGQGNYGYTF	TGTGCCAGCAGCTTAGGACAGGGGAACTATGGCTACACCTTC
-	many	TRBV6-1	TRBJ1-5	CASRGFLSNQPQHF	TGTGCCAGCAGGGGCTTTCTTAGCAATCAGCCCCAGCATTTT
-	many	TRBV5-1	TRBJ1-2	CASSFAGTNYGYTF	TGCGCCAGCAGCTTCGCCGGAACTAACTATGGCTACACCTTC
TRBD2	many	TRBV18	TRBJ2-1	CASSPLAGDYNEQFF	TGTGCCAGCTCGCCACTAGCGGGAGACTACAATGAGCAGTTCTTC
-	many	TRBV4-1	TRBJ2-5	CASSQRGLRETQYF	TGCGCCAGCAGTCAACGTGGGCTGCGGGAGACCCAGTACTTC
-	many	TRBV28	TRBJ2-3	CASSLSRQATDTQYF	TGTGCCAGCAGTTTATCCCGACAGGCCACAGATACGCAGTATTTT
TRBD2	-	TRBV20-1	TRBJ2-5	CSAPRGGGGETQYF	TGCAGTGCCCCCCGGGGCGGGGGAGGAGAGACCCAGTACTTC
-	many	TRBV12-3/TRBV12-4	TRBJ1-2	CASSFRRTFGYTF	TGTGCCAGCAGTTTCCGCAGGACTTTTGGCTACACCTTC
TRBD2	many	TRBV11-2	TRBJ2-1	CASSFLTSGNFNEQFF	TGTGCCAGCAGCTTCCTCACTAGCGGGAACTTCAATGAGCAGTTCTTC
-	many	TRBV2	TRBJ2-5	CASSAGSGGETQYF	TGTGCCAGCAGTGCGGGCTCTGGAGGGGAGACCCAGTACTTC
-	-	TRBV27	TRBJ2-2	CASKLAFGELFF	TGTGCCAGCAAGCTAGCGTTCGGGGAGCTGTTTTTT
-	many	TRBV7-9	TRBJ2-1	CASSPRPRGASSSYNEQFF	TGTGCCAGCAGCCCCCGCCCTCGGGGCGCGAGTAGCTCCTACAATGAGCAGTTCTTC
-	many	TRBV3-1	TRBJ2-7	CASSQGGGEYEQYF	TGTGCCAGCAGCCAAGGTGGAGGGGAGTACGAGCAGTACTTC
-	-	TRBV4-1	TRBJ1-1	CASSQEGVGNTEAFF	TGCGCCAGCAGCCAAGAGGGGGTAGGGAACACTGAAGCTTTCTTT
-	once	TRBV7-7	TRBJ2-1	CAGSLEPGVSEQFF	TGTGCTGGCAGCTTAGAACCGGGGGTGAGTGAGCAGTTCTTC
TRBD1	many	TRBV28	TRBJ1-5	CASSLSKQGARQPQHF	TGTGCCAGCAGTTTAAGTAAACAGGGGGCGAGGCAGCCCCAGCATTTT